Following are 16 T cell receptor beta chains from one sample sequenced in a study of blood T cell dynamics during melanoma immunotherapy. The time point: week 3, after first cycle of checkpoint inhibitor. The assay was immunoSEQ multiplex PCR, and TCRdb's table has in-frame clones only and misses some. The sample lists about 7,100 clones, around 85% occurring once. Here the sequenced sample was blood, taken from a patient treated with checkpoint blockade. Receptor source: a human donor with melanoma.

The CDR3 protein is CASSPQTGGSEQYV. CDR3 in DNA: TGTGCCAGCAGTCCTCAGACAGGGGGCTCCGAGCAGTACGTC. The chain combines TRBV28 with TRBJ2-7, with TRBD1 identical over 10 bases. The trim removed 5 bases at V and 6 bases at J, leaving 7 bases unmatched. The CDR3 is 14 amino acids. The germline CDR1 and CDR2 sequences are MDHEN and SYDVKM.

This chain connects TRBV6-6 to TRBJ2-1, with D tentatively TRBD2 (6 bases). V shed 5 bases and J shed 10 bases, with 21 bases lying between them. CDR1 is MNHNY and CDR2 is SVGAGI in the germline V gene (reference sequence). The CDR3 extends over 15 amino acids. The CDR3 loop reads CASSTSGDGRKEQFF. The CDR3 DNA is TGTGCCAGCAGTACCTCGGGGGACGGTAGGAAGGAGCAGTTCTTC.

The rearrangement joins TRBV2 to TRBJ1-1; 9 positions match TRBD1. The CDR3 has 15 residues. V lost 6 bases and J lost 0; bases outside the gene matches: 5. Germline CDR1 and CDR2: SNHLY and FYNNEI. The CDR3 spells CASSDWDRVNTEAFF. DNA for the CDR3: TGTGCCAGCAGCGATTGGGACAGGGTGAACACTGAAGCTTTCTTT.

The genes are TRBV9 and TRBJ1-2; D may be TRBD1 (5 bases). V lost 0 bases and J 3 bases, leaving 9 bases between the germline ends. The V gene's germline CDR1 is SGDLS and CDR2 YYNGEE. This CDR3 region has 14 residues. The CDR3 loop is CASSVEQEYYGYTF. CDR3 nucleotide sequence: TGTGCCAGCAGCGTAGAACAGGAATACTATGGCTACACCTTC.

This chain joins TRBV27 and TRBJ2-7, with no clear D. Trimming took off 6 bases at V and 2 bases at J, with 14 bases between the two ends. The V gene's germline CDR1 is MNHEY and CDR2 SMNVEV (reference sequence). This CDR3 comprises 14 residues. CDR3 DNA sequence: TGTGCCAGCAGCTGGACGAAAGACACCTACGAGCAGTACTTC. The encoded protein is CASSWTKDTYEQYF.

This sequence joins TRBV2 and TRBJ1-1; possibly TRBD1 for D (5 bases). Germline-derived CDR1 and CDR2 are SNHLY and FYNNEI. The CDR3 has 12 residues. V shed 5 bases and J shed 5 bases, with 9 bases lying between them. The CDR3 bases are TGTGCCAGCAGTCCTGGACAAACTGAAGCTTTCTTT. Protein: CASSPGQTEAFF. The variable domain in full, completed from reference TRBV2 and TRBJ1-1, reads EPEVTQTPSHQVTQMGQEVILRCVPISNHLYFYWYRQILGQKVEFLVSFYNNEISEKSEIFDDQFSVERPDGSNFTLKIRSTKLEDSAMYFCASSPGQTEAFFGQGTRLTVV.

This chain connects TRBV5-4 to TRBJ2-7, with D uncertain. Between the trimmed V and J ends, which lost 2 bases and 7 bases, there was a span of 10 bases. The CDR3 spans 12 residues. In germline, CDR1 is SGHNT, CDR2 YYREEE (reference sequence). The CDR3 protein is CASSFGPSEQYF. CDR3 nucleotide sequence: TGTGCCAGCAGCTTCGGACCATCGGAGCAGTACTTC.

This chain uses TRBV18 with TRBJ2-7, with D maybe TRBD1 (6 bases). The germline V gene has CDR1 KGHSH and CDR2 LQKENI. The CDR3 has 13 amino acids. The V end lost 8 bases, the J end lost 5 bases, and 16 bases lay between the germline ends. DNA of the CDR3: TGTGCCAGCGGACAGACAGGTCAAGACGAGCAGTACGTC. It translates to CASGQTGQDEQYV.

The chain joins TRBV30 to TRBJ2-5, with 8 bases identical to TRBD1. The tail of the sequence fits TRBJ2-7 better, so the J call may be wrong. Germline CDR1 GTSNPN, CDR2 SVGIG (reference sequence). CDR3 length: 14 residues. The CDR3 region is CAWSRTGLSYEQYF. The CDR3 bases are TGTGCCTGGAGCCGGACAGGGCTCTCCTACGAGCAGTACTTC.

V and J are TRBV5-5 and TRBJ1-1; D is perhaps TRBD1 (5 bases). The CDR3 length is 11 residues. V lost 1 base, J lost 7 bases, and 5 bases lay in between. Germline CDR1 is SGHKS and CDR2 is YYEKEE (reference sequence). The DNA for the CDR3 is TGTGCCAGCAGCTTGAGGGGTGAAGCTTTCTTT. This gives the protein CASSLRGEAFF. Looking up the rest from reference TRBV5-5 and TRBJ1-1 gives the full variable domain: DAGVTQSPTHLIKTRGQQVTLRCSPISGHKSVSWYQQVLGQGPQFIFQYYEKEERGRGNFPDRFSARQFPNYSSELNVNALLLGDSALYLCASSLRGEAFFGQGTRLTVV.

The chain links TRBV5-1 to TRBJ1-6, with D maybe TRBD1 (5 bases). This CDR3 region has 14 residues. V was shortened by 1 base and J by 5 bases, with 7 bases between the two germline ends. The germline gives CDR1 SGHRS, CDR2 YFSETQ. The CDR3 DNA sequence: TGCGCCAGCAGCTTGCGGGGGAATAATTCACCCCTCCACTTT. Protein sequence: CASSLRGNNSPLHF. Full variable domain (remainder filled in from reference TRBV5-1 and TRBJ1-6): KAGVTQTPRYLIKTRGQQVTLSCSPISGHRSVSWYQQTPGQGLQFLFEYFSETQRNKGNFPGRFSGRQFSNSRSEMNVSTLELGDSALYLCASSLRGNNSPLHFGNGTRLTVT.

This chain uses TRBV12-5 with TRBJ1-1, with a weak D call TRBD1 (5 bases). The V and J ends lost 0 bases and 5 bases respectively, with 13 bases between them. Germline-derived CDR1 and CDR2 are LGHNT and FRNRAP. The CDR3 is 15 amino acids. As DNA, the CDR3 is TGTGCTAGTGGTTTGGTGCTGGGACGGGGGACTGAAGCTTTCTTT. This encodes CASGLVLGRGTEAFF.

The genes are TRBV10-3 and TRBJ1-3; D uncertain. This CDR3 is built from 16 residues. Deletions cut 1 base from V and 0 bases from J, with 10 bases between. CDR1 ENHRY and CDR2 SYGVKD come from the germline V gene. CDR3 bases: TGTGCCATCAGTGAGTACGGCAGCTTCTCTGGAAACACCATATATTTT. The encoded protein is CAISEYGSFSGNTIYF.

This rearrangement joins TRBV6-5 to TRBJ2-7; 9 positions agree with TRBD1. V shed 6 bases, J shed 5 bases, and the junction held 8 bases outside the gene matches. CDR3 length: 14 amino acids. Germline values: CDR1 MNHEY, CDR2 SVGAGI. CDR3 DNA: TGTGCCAGCAGCCCCGGGACAGGGAGCCACGAGCAGTACTTC. Translating it yields CASSPGTGSHEQYF.

In its sample, this clone was seen once. In nucleotides, the CDR3 is TGTGCCAGCGCGTGGGGGGGGGTGAGTGAAAAACTGTTTTTT. Translating it yields CASAWGGVSEKLFF. The chain employs TRBV6-5 and TRBJ1-4; the D gene is possibly TRBD1 (5 bases). Looked up from germline, CDR1 is MNHEY and CDR2 is SVGAGI. V lost 8 bases and J lost 7, with 17 bases in between. The CDR3 is made up of 14 amino acids.

This clone has more than one count but fewer than ten. J is TRBJ1-5 and V is TRBV5-1; TRBD1 is a possible D gene (6 bases). This CDR3 spans 15 amino acids. From germline, CDR1 is SGHRS and CDR2 YFSETQ. Trimming cost V 4 bases and J 5 bases, with 16 bases left between them. CDR3 coding DNA: TGCGCCAGCAGCCCCCAGGGGTCGGATTATCAGCCCCAGCATTTT. Translating gives CASSPQGSDYQPQHF. The full variable domain, completed using reference TRBV5-1 and TRBJ1-5, is KAGVTQTPRYLIKTRGQQVTLSCSPISGHRSVSWYQQTPGQGLQFLFEYFSETQRNKGNFPGRFSGRQFSNSRSEMNVSTLELGDSALYLCASSPQGSDYQPQHFGDGTRLSIL.